This TCR beta chain is drawn from a study of T cells generated in artificial thymic organoids. Artificial thymic organoids aggregated human hematopoietic stem and progenitor cells with human DLL1-expressing MS5 murine stromal cells. Organoids were seeded with FACS-purified CD34+CD3- stem and progenitor cells depleted of residual T cells. This clonotype ranks as medium-sized. Its matching antigen is unknown. Reverse primers in the TRAC or TRBC constant regions drove separate semi-nested PCRs for TCRalpha and TCRbeta. TCRdb used MiXCR to reprocess the 5' RACE reads, holding one entry per CDR3 protein. This table holds 7,000 to 8,500 distinct CDR3 sequences, 20% to 30% found once. Germline loops: CDR1 SGHRS, CDR2 YFSETQ. The CDR3 is made up of 15 amino acids. Trimming took 2 bases from V and 1 from J; bases not matched to a gene: 3.

Sequenced input: naive CD8+ T cells grown in artificial thymic organoids from cord blood stem and progenitor cells. Subset given: CD3+TCRalphabeta+CD8SP T cells; for blood, CD45RO-CCR7+ naive CD8+ T cells. The J gene is TRBJ2-7, the V gene TRBV5-1; TRBD1 agrees at 10 bases. This sequence was found in a human donor who gave cord blood stem cells for thymic organoid culture, a cardiac surgery patient who gave postnatal thymus, or a blood donor (not recorded which). The chain's CDR3 is CASSFGTGVSYEQYF. As DNA, the CDR3 is TGCGCCAGCAGCTTCGGGACAGGGGTTTCCTACGAGCAGTACTTC.